Given below is one TCR beta chain in context. The table came from immunoSEQ multiplex PCR; TCRdb's copy has only in-frame clones and leaves some out. The sample gives around 160,000 clones, about four fifths of which show up once; 5% to 7% is in the top ten. Trimming removed 2 bases from V and 9 bases from J, with 14 bases in between. Looked up from germline, CDR1 is SGHDN and CDR2 is FVKESK. There are 14 residues in the CDR3. This specimen belongs to a study of blood T cell repertoires in COVID-19. Overall study: Acute and convalescent COVID-19 specimens originated in the United States, Italy and Spain.

The origin of this receptor is a woman aged 50 to 65 who had been exposed to COVID-19. The rearrangement uses TRBV14 and TRBJ2-1; TRBD2 might be the D (7 bases). The sample consisted of PBMCs or T cells enriched from blood (not recorded which). CDR3 protein: CASSQRGGGSEQFF. The CDR3 DNA reads TGTGCCAGCAGCCAACGGGGAGGGGGGTCTGAGCAGTTCTTC.